This entry features one T cell receptor (beta chain) sequence. The data are from a study of blood T cell repertoires in COVID-19. Produced via immunoSEQ multiplex PCR; TCRdb's table is partial and in-frame only. Of fewer than 400,000 clones in the sample, 85% were seen once. The origin of this receptor is a woman aged 25 to 39 who had been exposed to COVID-19. What was sequenced was PBMCs or T cells enriched from blood (not recorded which).

The CDR3 DNA reads TGTGCCAGTCGAACACGTTCAGGGGCGCCTAGCAATCAGCCCCAGCATTTT. It yields the protein CASRTRSGAPSNQPQHF. The chain links TRBV19 to TRBJ1-5, with D perhaps TRBD1 (6 bases). The CDR3 spans 17 residues. The germline V gene encodes CDR1 LNHDA and CDR2 SQIVND (reference sequence). Trimming took 8 bases from V and 0 from J, leaving 20 bases between them.